This is a list of T cell receptor beta chains from one sample in a study of cytomegalovirus exposure and HLA in healthy donors. The protocol was immunoSEQ multiplex PCR, while the TCRdb copy is restricted to in-frame clones and leaves out a portion. The table lists 100,000 to 150,000 clones, about 80% of them singletons. Sample: PBMCs. The source of these receptors is a man in his thirties or forties in good health and CMV-seronegative. The CDR3 runs from the conserved cysteine through the conserved F or W. Each record gives: J gene, clone size, V gene, D gene, CDR3 DNA, CDR3 protein. A D gene is named only where the DNA matches it firmly. The size field is filled for only some rows; it gives once, few, many or a size class.

j_call: TRBJ1-2
clone_size: .
v_call: TRBV2
d_call: .
cdr3_nt: TGTGCCAGCAGTCCTTTAATGCGGGGGGTTGGCTACACCTTC
cdr3_aa: CASSPLMRGVGYTF

j_call: TRBJ1-1
clone_size: once
v_call: TRBV30
d_call: TRBD1
cdr3_nt: TGTGCCTGGAGTATAACACAGGGGAAGGTGGAAGCTTTCTTT
cdr3_aa: CAWSITQGKVEAFF

j_call: TRBJ2-3
clone_size: .
v_call: TRBV28
d_call: TRBD2
cdr3_nt: TGTGCCAGCAGTTTAAGACTAGCGGGAGCTGTATTGACAGATACGCAGTATTTT
cdr3_aa: CASSLRLAGAVLTDTQYF

j_call: TRBJ2-7
clone_size: .
v_call: TRBV6-6
d_call: .
cdr3_nt: TGTGCCAGCAGCCGCTTAGCGGAACCTGCCTACGAGCAGTACTTC
cdr3_aa: CASSRLAEPAYEQYF

j_call: TRBJ1-5
clone_size: .
v_call: TRBV5-8
d_call: .
cdr3_nt: TGTGCCAGCAGCTTGGCCTTCGGGCCCCAGCATTTT
cdr3_aa: CASSLAFGPQHF

j_call: TRBJ2-3
clone_size: few
v_call: TRBV28
d_call: .
cdr3_nt: TGTGCCAGCATGACGGGTCTGGATACGCAGTATTTT
cdr3_aa: CASMTGLDTQYF

j_call: TRBJ2-7
clone_size: .
v_call: TRBV9
d_call: .
cdr3_nt: TGTGCCAGCAGCGTTGACGGGACCTACGAGCAGTACTTC
cdr3_aa: CASSVDGTYEQYF

j_call: TRBJ1-1
clone_size: .
v_call: TRBV5-6
d_call: TRBD1
cdr3_nt: TGTGCCAGCAGCCGACAGGGACTAGCTGAAGCTTTCTTT
cdr3_aa: CASSRQGLAEAFF

j_call: TRBJ1-2
clone_size: .
v_call: TRBV28
d_call: .
cdr3_nt: TGTGCCAGCGGCTTCCCAACCTATGGCTACACCTTC
cdr3_aa: CASGFPTYGYTF

j_call: TRBJ1-5
clone_size: .
v_call: TRBV4-1
d_call: TRBD1
cdr3_nt: TGCGCCAGCAGCCAAGGGGGGACAGGGGGAATTCAGCCCCAGCATTTT
cdr3_aa: CASSQGGTGGIQPQHF

j_call: TRBJ1-1
clone_size: .
v_call: TRBV11-2
d_call: .
cdr3_nt: TGTGCCAGCAGCTCGCGATTTGTGTTCGGCACTGAAGCTTTCTTT
cdr3_aa: CASSSRFVFGTEAFF

j_call: TRBJ2-5
clone_size: .
v_call: TRBV2
d_call: TRBD2
cdr3_nt: TGTGCCAGCAGCATAACTAGCGGGGAGTATGAGACCCAGTACTTC
cdr3_aa: CASSITSGEYETQYF

j_call: TRBJ1-5
clone_size: .
v_call: TRBV10-1
d_call: .
cdr3_nt: TGCGCCAGCAGGGTCAAGGACTACGCGTCGGGGACGCGGCCCTATAGCAATCAGCCCCAGCATTTT
cdr3_aa: CASRVKDYASGTRPYSNQPQHF

j_call: TRBJ2-1
clone_size: .
v_call: TRBV5-4
d_call: TRBD2
cdr3_nt: TGTGCCAGCAGCTTCGGGACTAGCGGGAGGAATGAGCAGTTCTTC
cdr3_aa: CASSFGTSGRNEQFF

j_call: TRBJ2-1
clone_size: .
v_call: TRBV19
d_call: TRBD2
cdr3_nt: TGTGCCAGTAGTCGTCTAGCGGGAGACGGTAGCGATGAGCAGTTCTTC
cdr3_aa: CASSRLAGDGSDEQFF

j_call: TRBJ2-1
clone_size: .
v_call: TRBV29-1
d_call: .
cdr3_nt: TGCAGCGTTGATGTGGGCAGGGTGAGCAATGAGCAGTTCTTC
cdr3_aa: CSVDVGRVSNEQFF

j_call: TRBJ2-4
clone_size: once
v_call: TRBV9
d_call: .
cdr3_nt: TGTGCCAGCAGCGGACAGGTAGCCAAAAACATTCAGTACTTC
cdr3_aa: CASSGQVAKNIQYF

j_call: TRBJ1-5
clone_size: .
v_call: TRBV10-3
d_call: .
cdr3_nt: TGTGCCATCAGCGGGGTCGTGGGCCAGCCCCAGCATTTT
cdr3_aa: CAISGVVGQPQHF

j_call: TRBJ2-5
clone_size: .
v_call: TRBV2
d_call: .
cdr3_nt: TGTGCCAGCAGTGTCCGACAGGTCCAAGAGACCCAGTACTTC
cdr3_aa: CASSVRQVQETQYF

j_call: TRBJ1-5
clone_size: .
v_call: TRBV30
d_call: .
cdr3_nt: TGTGCCTGGAGTTGGGCCCGAGATCAGCCCCAGCATTTT
cdr3_aa: CAWSWARDQPQHF

j_call: TRBJ2-4
clone_size: .
v_call: TRBV5-1
d_call: TRBD1
cdr3_nt: TGCGCCAGCAGGATTGGGACAGGGAAGGGGCAGTACTTC
cdr3_aa: CASRIGTGKGQYF

j_call: TRBJ1-2
clone_size: .
v_call: TRBV28
d_call: TRBD1
cdr3_nt: TGTGCCAGCAGTCCCTCGGACAGGTCCTATGGCTACACCTTC
cdr3_aa: CASSPSDRSYGYTF

j_call: TRBJ2-7
clone_size: .
v_call: TRBV5-6
d_call: .
cdr3_nt: TGTGCCAGCAGCTTGGGGCTCGAGCAGTACTTC
cdr3_aa: CASSLGLEQYF

j_call: TRBJ2-1
clone_size: few
v_call: TRBV5-1
d_call: TRBD2
cdr3_nt: TGCGCCAGCAGCTCCGGGACTAGCGGGCTCTCCTACAATGAGCAGTTCTTC
cdr3_aa: CASSSGTSGLSYNEQFF

j_call: TRBJ1-2
clone_size: .
v_call: TRBV7-9
d_call: .
cdr3_nt: TGTGCCAGCAGCTTAGTCGGGACACCTGACGGCTACACCTTC
cdr3_aa: CASSLVGTPDGYTF

j_call: TRBJ1-5
clone_size: .
v_call: TRBV6-6
d_call: .
cdr3_nt: TGTGCCAGCAGTTACGGTTCGGGTATCGGTAAGCCCCAGCATTTT
cdr3_aa: CASSYGSGIGKPQHF

j_call: TRBJ2-1
clone_size: few
v_call: TRBV7-2
d_call: .
cdr3_nt: TGTGCCAGCAGCTCGATCTTAGGTAGCGGCACATCCTACAATGAGCAGTTCTTC
cdr3_aa: CASSSILGSGTSYNEQFF